This is a list of T cell receptor beta chains from one sample in a study of blood T cell repertoires in COVID-19. The data were produced by immunoSEQ multiplex PCR, yet TCRdb's version contains in-frame clones alone and is incomplete. The data contain over 130,000 clones, around 83% of them seen just once; the ten biggest clones take up less than 5%. Source material: peripheral blood. The receptors were gathered from a woman of 80 years or more with acute or convalescent COVID-19. Both conserved end residues are part of each CDR3. A D gene is named only where the DNA matches it firmly.

NA,TRBV4-1,TRBJ1-5,CASSQGRSYNQPQHF
TRBD1,TRBV10-3,TRBJ1-3,CAVTGGSGNTIYF
NA,TRBV19,TRBJ2-1,CASTPQSGWSYNEQFF
NA,TRBV7-9,TRBJ1-2,CASSLEAAFFYGYTF
NA,TRBV18,TRBJ2-7,CASSPPERGYEQYF
NA,TRBV5-1,TRBJ1-3,CASSLVAGAAGNTIYF
NA,TRBV6-5,TRBJ1-6,CASTHGGIDSPLHF
TRBD1,TRBV19,TRBJ1-1,CASNTGTGGTEAFF
TRBD2,TRBV25-1,TRBJ2-3,CASSEWRSGGTDTQYF
NA,TRBV28,TRBJ1-4,CASSLQGFGEKLFF
NA,TRBV7-2,TRBJ2-7,CASSFAPGGHPQLEQYF
NA,TRBV3-1/TRBV3-2,TRBJ1-5,CASSQGGGRVNQPQHF
TRBD1,TRBV19,TRBJ2-3,CASSPPGGRWDTQYF
NA,TRBV19,TRBJ2-7,CASSIVGVAYEQYF
TRBD1,TRBV11-2,TRBJ2-2,CASSSLRQGITGELFF
NA,TRBV9,TRBJ1-2,CASSLTPAGGYTF
NA,TRBV5-1,TRBJ2-6,CASSLASKGEYSGANVLTF
NA,TRBV28,TRBJ1-5,CASSLWFASSEYSNQPQHF
NA,TRBV6-5,TRBJ1-5,CASSGTIFSPQHF
TRBD1,TRBV2,TRBJ2-2,CASSPGQGATGELFF
TRBD1,TRBV28,TRBJ1-1,CASRTPQGARTEAFF
NA,TRBV12-1,TRBJ2-3,CASSPLSPAGDTDTQYF
TRBD2,TRBV11-2,TRBJ2-1,CASSLGLAGGVRNEQFF
NA,TRBV5-1,TRBJ1-2,CASSLRESNYGYTF
NA,TRBV5-1,TRBJ2-7,CASRGSGIPSYEQYF
NA,TRBV15,TRBJ2-6,CATSRETATSGANVLTF
NA,TRBV19,TRBJ1-1,CASSIRVRGATEAFF
NA,TRBV4-2,TRBJ1-5,CASSAQGPGDQPQHF
TRBD2,TRBV2,TRBJ2-2,CASSDPVAGPNTGELFF
NA,TRBV6-5,TRBJ1-6,CASRGLSWGNSPLHF
NA,TRBV18,TRBJ1-2,CASSSGGPRLNYGYTF
NA,TRBV5-6,TRBJ1-2,CASSLGPLAGYTF
NA,TRBV28,TRBJ1-5,CASSWLRSAAQPQHF
TRBD1,TRBV18,TRBJ2-1,CASSPLGQGSSYNEQFF
NA,TRBV6-6,TRBJ1-1,CASTVSTHNTEAFF
TRBD2,TRBV7-9,TRBJ2-5,CASSSLTSGSKETQYF
NA,TRBV28,TRBJ1-1,CASSLYRADTEAFF
NA,TRBV28,TRBJ2-1,CASSLWGPQTGSYNEQFF
NA,TRBV19,TRBJ2-7,CATRWRGTEVHEQYF
TRBD1,TRBV29-1,TRBJ1-2,CSVDATGVGGYTF
TRBD1,TRBV19,TRBJ1-6,CASSMGQFNSPLHF
NA,TRBV20-1,TRBJ1-2,CSATGSGGYTF
NA,TRBV2,TRBJ1-2,CASSDAAGYGYTF
NA,TRBV7-8,TRBJ1-1,CASSLTGYGGNTEAFF
TRBD1,TRBV28,TRBJ2-5,CASSTHTGTGVETQYF
NA,TRBV11-2,TRBJ2-1,CASSSTSFGEQFF
NA,TRBV5-1,TRBJ2-7,CASSLEQGVYEQYF
NA,TRBV12-3/TRBV12-4,TRBJ2-7,CASSFRGEQYF
TRBD1,TRBV27,TRBJ1-5,CASRRTGGFYQPQHF
NA,TRBV13,TRBJ1-1,CASSLAAGVGEAFF
TRBD2,TRBV24-1,TRBJ2-1,CATSAGGGRQSYNEQFF
NA,TRBV5-1,TRBJ2-2,CASSFTGSPDTGELFF
TRBD2,TRBV13,TRBJ2-1,CASSPRTSRDEQFF
TRBD1,TRBV11-3,TRBJ2-5,CASSRTGVRKETQYF